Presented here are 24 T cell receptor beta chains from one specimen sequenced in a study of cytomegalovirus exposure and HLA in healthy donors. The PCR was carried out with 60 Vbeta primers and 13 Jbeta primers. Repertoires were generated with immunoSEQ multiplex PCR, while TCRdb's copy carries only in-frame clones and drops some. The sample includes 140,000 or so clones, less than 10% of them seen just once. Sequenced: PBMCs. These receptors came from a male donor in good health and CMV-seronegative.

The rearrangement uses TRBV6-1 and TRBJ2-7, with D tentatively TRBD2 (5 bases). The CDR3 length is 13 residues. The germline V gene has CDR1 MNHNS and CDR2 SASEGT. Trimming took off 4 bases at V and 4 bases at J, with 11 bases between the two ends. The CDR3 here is CASSGGRRYEQYF. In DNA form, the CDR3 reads TGTGCCAGCAGTGGCGGACGGAGGTACGAGCAGTACTTC.

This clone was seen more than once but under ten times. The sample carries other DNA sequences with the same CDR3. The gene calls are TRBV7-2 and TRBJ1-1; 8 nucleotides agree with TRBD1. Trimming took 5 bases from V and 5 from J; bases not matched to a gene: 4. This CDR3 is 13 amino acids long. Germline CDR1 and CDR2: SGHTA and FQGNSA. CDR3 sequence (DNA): TGTGCCAGCAGCCTTCGACAGGGGACTGAAGCTTTCTTT. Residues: CASSLRQGTEAFF.

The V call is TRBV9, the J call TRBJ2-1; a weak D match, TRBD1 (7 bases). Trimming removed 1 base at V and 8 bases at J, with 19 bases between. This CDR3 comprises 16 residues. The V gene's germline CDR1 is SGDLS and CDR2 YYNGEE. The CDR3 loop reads CASSVSGGGGLDEQFF. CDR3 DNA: TGTGCCAGCAGCGTAAGCGGAGGGGGCGGACTGGATGAGCAGTTCTTC.

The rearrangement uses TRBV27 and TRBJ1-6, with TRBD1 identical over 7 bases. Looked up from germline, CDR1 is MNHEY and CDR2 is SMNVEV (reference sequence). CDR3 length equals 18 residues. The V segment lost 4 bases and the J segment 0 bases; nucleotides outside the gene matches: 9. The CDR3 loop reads CASSSAGTAISYNSPLHF. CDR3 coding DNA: TGTGCCAGCAGTTCGGCCGGGACAGCCATCTCCTATAATTCACCCCTCCACTTT.

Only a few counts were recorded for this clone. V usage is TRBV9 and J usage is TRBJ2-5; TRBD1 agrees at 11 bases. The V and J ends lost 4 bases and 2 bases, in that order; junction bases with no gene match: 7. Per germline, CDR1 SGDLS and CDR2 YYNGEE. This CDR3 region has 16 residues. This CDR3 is CASSPWTGGGQETQYF. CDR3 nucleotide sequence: TGTGCCAGCAGCCCCTGGACAGGGGGCGGGCAAGAGACCCAGTACTTC. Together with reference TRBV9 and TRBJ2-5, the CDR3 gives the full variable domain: DSGVTQTPKHLITATGQRVTLRCSPRSGDLSVYWYQQSLDQGLQFLIQYYNGEERAKGNILERFSAQQFPDLHSELNLSSLELGDSALYFCASSPWTGGGQETQYFGPGTRLLVL.

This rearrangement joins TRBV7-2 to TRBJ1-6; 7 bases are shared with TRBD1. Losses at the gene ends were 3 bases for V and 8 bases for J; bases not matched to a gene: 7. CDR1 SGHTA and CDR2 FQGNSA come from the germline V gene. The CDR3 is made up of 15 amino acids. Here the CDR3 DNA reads TGTGCCAGCAGCTTCCAGGACAGGCCATATTCACCCCTCCACTTT. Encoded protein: CASSFQDRPYSPLHF.

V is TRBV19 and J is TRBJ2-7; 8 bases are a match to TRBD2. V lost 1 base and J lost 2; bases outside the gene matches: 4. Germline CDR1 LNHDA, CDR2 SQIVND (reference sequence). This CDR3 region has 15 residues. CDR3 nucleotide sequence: TGTGCCAGTAGTATAGCCAGCGGGAGAACCTACGAGCAGTACTTC. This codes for CASSIASGRTYEQYF.

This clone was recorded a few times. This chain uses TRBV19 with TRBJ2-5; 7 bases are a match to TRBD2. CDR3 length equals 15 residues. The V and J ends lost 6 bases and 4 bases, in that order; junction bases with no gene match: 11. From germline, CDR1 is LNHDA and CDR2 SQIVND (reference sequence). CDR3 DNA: TGTGCCAGTAGCCCCGTGGCGGGAGTTCTAGAGACCCAGTACTTC. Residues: CASSPVAGVLETQYF.

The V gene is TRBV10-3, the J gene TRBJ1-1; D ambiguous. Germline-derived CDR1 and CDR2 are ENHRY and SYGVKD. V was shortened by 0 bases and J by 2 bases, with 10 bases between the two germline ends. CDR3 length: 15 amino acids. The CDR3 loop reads CAISESRGSNTEAFF. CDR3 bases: TGTGCCATCAGTGAGTCGCGGGGAAGCAACACTGAAGCTTTCTTT.

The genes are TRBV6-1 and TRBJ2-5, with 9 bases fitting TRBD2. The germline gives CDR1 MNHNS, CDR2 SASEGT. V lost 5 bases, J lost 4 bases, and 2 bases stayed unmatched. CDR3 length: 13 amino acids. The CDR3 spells CASSQGLAETQYF. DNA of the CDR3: TGTGCCAGCAGTCAGGGACTAGCAGAGACCCAGTACTTC.

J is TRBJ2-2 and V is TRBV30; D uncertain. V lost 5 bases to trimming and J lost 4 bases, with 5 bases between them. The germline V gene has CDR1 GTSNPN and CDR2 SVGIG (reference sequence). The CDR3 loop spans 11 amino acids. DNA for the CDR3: TGTGCCTGGCTACTCACCGGGGAGCTGTTTTTT. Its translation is CAWLLTGELFF.

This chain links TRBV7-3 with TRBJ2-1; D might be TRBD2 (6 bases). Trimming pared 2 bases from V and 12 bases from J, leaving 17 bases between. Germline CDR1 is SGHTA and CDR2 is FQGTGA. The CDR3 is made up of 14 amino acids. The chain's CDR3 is CASSLHGRTRGQFF. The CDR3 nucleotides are TGTGCCAGCAGCTTACACGGGCGGACGCGGGGGCAGTTCTTC.

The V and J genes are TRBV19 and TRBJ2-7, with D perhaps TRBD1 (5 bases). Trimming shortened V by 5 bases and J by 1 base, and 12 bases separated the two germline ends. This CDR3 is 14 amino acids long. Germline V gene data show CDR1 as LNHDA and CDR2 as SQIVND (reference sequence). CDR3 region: CASSWGTGSYEQYF. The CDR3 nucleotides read TGTGCCAGTAGTTGGGGAACAGGATCCTACGAGCAGTACTTC.

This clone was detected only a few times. In DNA form, the CDR3 reads TGCGCCAGCAGGCACACGGGTCTTGAAACCGGGGAGCTGTTTTTT. Its protein product is CASRHTGLETGELFF. The V gene is TRBV4-3, the J gene TRBJ2-2; D unresolved. This CDR3 contains 15 residues. Deletions cut 6 bases from V and 5 bases from J, with 16 bases between. Germline values: CDR1 LGHNA, CDR2 YSLEER.

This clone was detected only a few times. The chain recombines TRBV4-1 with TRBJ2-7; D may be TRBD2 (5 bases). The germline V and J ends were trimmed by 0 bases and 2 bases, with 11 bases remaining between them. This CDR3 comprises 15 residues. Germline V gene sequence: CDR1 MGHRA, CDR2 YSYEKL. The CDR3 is CASSQDRGSPYEQYF. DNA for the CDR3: TGCGCCAGCAGCCAAGATCGGGGTAGCCCCTACGAGCAGTACTTC.

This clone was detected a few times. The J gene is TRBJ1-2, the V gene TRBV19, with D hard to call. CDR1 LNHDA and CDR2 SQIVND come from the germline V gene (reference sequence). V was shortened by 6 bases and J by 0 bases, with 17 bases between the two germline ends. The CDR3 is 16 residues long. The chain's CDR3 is CASRPTLDGPNYGYTF. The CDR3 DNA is TGTGCCAGTAGGCCGACCCTAGACGGCCCTAACTATGGCTACACCTTC.

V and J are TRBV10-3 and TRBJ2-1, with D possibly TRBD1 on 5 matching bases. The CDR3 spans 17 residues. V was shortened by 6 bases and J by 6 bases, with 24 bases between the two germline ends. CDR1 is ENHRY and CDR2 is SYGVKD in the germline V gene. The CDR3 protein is CAIRHETEEANSNEQFF. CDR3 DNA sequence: TGTGCCATCAGACACGAGACAGAGGAAGCTAACAGCAATGAGCAGTTCTTC.

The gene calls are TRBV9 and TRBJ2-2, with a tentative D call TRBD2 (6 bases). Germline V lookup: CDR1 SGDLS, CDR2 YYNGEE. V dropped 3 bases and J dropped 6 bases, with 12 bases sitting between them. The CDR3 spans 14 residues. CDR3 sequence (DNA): TGTGCCAGCAGCGCTGGACTAAAACCCGGGGAGCTGTTTTTT. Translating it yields CASSAGLKPGELFF.

The CDR3 region has the DNA TGTGCCTGTCGTCGGGACAGGGCCCTGAACACTGAAGCTTTCTTT. It encodes CACRRDRALNTEAFF. The chain couples TRBV30 to TRBJ1-1, with 9 bases lining up with TRBD1. Germline values: CDR1 GTSNPN, CDR2 SVGIG (reference sequence). Trimming at V came to 6 bases and at J to 0 bases, leaving 8 bases not matched to a gene. The CDR3 has 15 residues.

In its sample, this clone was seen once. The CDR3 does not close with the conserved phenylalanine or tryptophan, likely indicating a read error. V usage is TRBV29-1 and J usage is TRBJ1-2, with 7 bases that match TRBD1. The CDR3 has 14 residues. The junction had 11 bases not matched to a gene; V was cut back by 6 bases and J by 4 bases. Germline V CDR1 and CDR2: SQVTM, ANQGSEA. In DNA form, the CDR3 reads TGCAGCGTATGGGGCAGGGGGATCCTCTATGGCTACACCGTC. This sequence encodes CSVWGRGILYGYTV.

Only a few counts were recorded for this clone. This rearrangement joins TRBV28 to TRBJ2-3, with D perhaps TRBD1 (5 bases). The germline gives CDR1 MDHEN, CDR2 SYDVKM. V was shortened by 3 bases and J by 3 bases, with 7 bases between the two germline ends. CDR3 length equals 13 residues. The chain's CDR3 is CASSFQGTDTQYF. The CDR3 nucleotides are TGTGCCAGCAGTTTTCAGGGAACAGATACGCAGTATTTT. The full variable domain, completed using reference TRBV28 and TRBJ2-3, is DVKVTQSSRYLVKRTGEKVFLECVQDMDHENMFWYRQDPGLGLRLIYFSYDVKMKEKGDIPEGYSVSREKKERFSLILESASTNQTSMYLCASSFQGTDTQYFGPGTRLTVL.

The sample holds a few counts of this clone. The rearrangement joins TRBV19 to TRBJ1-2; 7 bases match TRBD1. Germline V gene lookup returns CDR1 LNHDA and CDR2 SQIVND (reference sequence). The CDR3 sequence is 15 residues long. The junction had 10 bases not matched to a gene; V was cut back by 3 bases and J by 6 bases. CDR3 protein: CASSMGWQGDNGYTF. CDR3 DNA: TGTGCCAGTAGTATGGGCTGGCAGGGGGACAATGGCTACACCTTC.

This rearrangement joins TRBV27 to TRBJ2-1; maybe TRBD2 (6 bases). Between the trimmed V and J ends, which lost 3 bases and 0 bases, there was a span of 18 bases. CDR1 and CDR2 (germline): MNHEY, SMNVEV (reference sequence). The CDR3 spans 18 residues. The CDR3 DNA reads TGTGCCAGCAGTTTCGGGGGATATGCGGGAAGCTCCTACAATGAGCAGTTCTTC. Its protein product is CASSFGGYAGSSYNEQFF.

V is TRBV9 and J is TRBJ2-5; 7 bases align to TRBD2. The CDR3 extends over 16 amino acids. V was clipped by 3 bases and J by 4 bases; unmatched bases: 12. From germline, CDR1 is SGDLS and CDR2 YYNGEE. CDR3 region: CASSASGREYPETQYF. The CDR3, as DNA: TGTGCCAGCAGCGCCTCGGGGCGGGAGTACCCAGAGACCCAGTACTTC.